The next 27 T cell receptor beta chains were all read from a single sample in a study of CD8 T cells in Susac syndrome. An amount of RNA that ranged from roughly 0.45 to 1 ug was reverse transcribed with random hexamers. TCRdb passed the immunoSEQ multiplex PCR reads through MiXCR, listing each CDR3 protein once. The sample comprises around 160,000 distinct CDR3 sequences, approximately 94% of which are singletons, and over 0.09% rests with the top ten. The sample was CD4+ T cells from PBMCs. These receptors were obtained from a human donor with multiple sclerosis.

The chain uses TRBV12-3 or TRBV12-4 and TRBJ2-1; no reliable D call. The CDR3 spans 11 residues. With 4 bases removed from V and 8 bases from J, the gap between germline ends came to 6 bases. CDR3 protein: CASSYFDEQFF. CDR3 DNA: TGTGCCAGCAGTTACTTTGATGAGCAGTTCTTC.

The chain carries TRBV12-3 or TRBV12-4 and TRBJ2-7; D is perhaps TRBD1 or TRBD2 (5 bases each). The germline V and J ends were trimmed by 6 bases and 2 bases, with 17 bases remaining between them. The CDR3 is 15 amino acids. CDR3 residues: CASRGTGTVTYEQYF. For the CDR3, the DNA is TGTGCCAGCAGAGGTACCGGGACGGTTACCTACGAGCAGTACTTC.

The J gene is TRBJ1-2, the V gene TRBV7-9, with 7 bases identical to TRBD1. Trimming cost V 5 bases and J 5 bases; bases outside gene matches: 14. Looked up from germline, CDR1 is SEHNR and CDR2 is FQNEAQ (reference sequence). The CDR3 length is 16 residues. In nucleotides, the CDR3 is TGTGCCAGCAGCCTTTCGTCCGGGACAGCGGCTTATGGCTACACCTTC. Translation: CASSLSSGTAAYGYTF. Using reference TRBV7-9 and TRBJ1-2 for the parts outside the CDR3, the full variable domain is DTGVSQNPRHKITKRGQNVTFRCDPISEHNRLYWYRQTLGQGPEFLTYFQNEAQLEKSRLLSDRFSAERPKGSFSTLEIQRTEQGDSAMYLCASSLSSGTAAYGYTFGSGTRLTVV.

This sequence joins TRBV29-1 and TRBJ2-1, with 10 nucleotides matching TRBD2. The CDR3 runs to 16 residues. CDR1 SQVTM and CDR2 ANQGSEA come from the germline V gene. Trimming at V came to 6 bases and at J to 1 base, leaving 9 bases not matched to a gene. For the CDR3, the DNA is TGCAGCGTGGATCCCCTAGCGGGAGTTTCCTACAATGAGCAGTTCTTC. Amino acid sequence: CSVDPLAGVSYNEQFF.

The chain couples TRBV3-1 to TRBJ1-1; maybe TRBD1 (5 bases). CDR3 length equals 15 residues. The ends were cut back, 4 bases at V and 3 bases at J, with 15 bases in the middle. CDR1 is LGHDT and CDR2 is YNNKEL in the germline V gene (reference sequence). CDR3 in DNA: TGTGCCAGCAGCCCTTATGGGGGTTTGGACACTGAAGCTTTCTTT. Translation gives CASSPYGGLDTEAFF.

The chain is built from TRBV24-1 and TRBJ1-1, with a tentative D call TRBD1 (5 bases). V shed 4 bases and J shed 7 bases, with 15 bases lying between them. Germline CDR1 and CDR2: KGHDR and SFDVKD. The CDR3 has 14 amino acids. CDR3 in DNA: TGTGCCACCAGTGACACGACCTCGACAGATGAAGCTTTCTTT. Its translation is CATSDTTSTDEAFF.

The rearrangement joins TRBV28 to TRBJ1-2, with 9 bases identical to TRBD1. J was trimmed by 4 bases and V by 4 bases; bases with no gene match: 7. In germline, CDR1 is MDHEN, CDR2 SYDVKM. This CDR3 region has 15 residues. CDR3 DNA sequence: TGTGCCAGCAGTTCGCCTGGGGACAGGGTCTATGGCTACACCTTC. This gives the protein CASSSPGDRVYGYTF.

The rearrangement joins TRBV2 to TRBJ1-2; 8 positions match TRBD1. The CDR3 is 12 amino acids. Germline V lookup: CDR1 SNHLY, CDR2 FYNNEI. V lost 8 bases, J lost 3 bases, and 2 bases stayed unmatched. CDR3 in amino acids: CASQGAYYGYTF. CDR3 nucleotides: TGTGCCAGCCAGGGGGCATACTATGGCTACACCTTC.

This chain joins TRBV6-6 and TRBJ2-7; D is possibly TRBD1 (5 bases). There are 16 residues in the CDR3. Germline lookup yields CDR1 MNHNY and CDR2 SVGAGI (reference sequence). V lost 2 bases, J lost 4 bases, and 18 bases lay in between. DNA of the CDR3: TGTGCCAGCAGTTACGAGACAGCCCCACAACCGTACGAGCAGTACTTC. This gives the protein CASSYETAPQPYEQYF.

This clonotype was seen a single time. The chain employs TRBV29-1 and TRBJ1-1; no definite D call. The V and J ends lost 8 bases and 0 bases respectively, with 13 bases between them. The CDR3 is made up of 13 amino acids. Germline CDR1 reads SQVTM; CDR2 reads ANQGSEA. CDR3 in DNA: TGCAGCAGTAGTTGGGGTTTGAACACTGAAGCTTTCTTT. Its translation is CSSSWGLNTEAFF.

V is TRBV5-4 and J is TRBJ2-5, with 10 bases lining up with TRBD2. V gave up 4 bases and J gave up 4 bases; unmatched junction bases: 13. Germline lookup yields CDR1 SGHNT and CDR2 YYREEE (reference sequence). This CDR3 is built from 17 residues. CDR3 DNA sequence: TGTGCCAGCAGCGGCCCTAGCGGGAGCGAGTACGGAGAGACCCAGTACTTC. This sequence encodes CASSGPSGSEYGETQYF.

The rearrangement links TRBV3-1 to TRBJ2-6; D unclear. Looked up from germline, CDR1 is LGHDT and CDR2 is YNNKEL (reference sequence). The CDR3 has 13 residues. The germline V and J ends were trimmed by 4 bases and 6 bases, with 7 bases remaining between them. CDR3 loop: CASSLVEANVLTF. Written as DNA, the CDR3 is TGTGCCAGCAGCCTGGTTGAGGCCAACGTCCTGACTTTC.

This rearrangement joins TRBV9 to TRBJ2-5, with D possibly TRBD2 on 5 matching bases. This CDR3 is built from 15 residues. Germline V lookup: CDR1 SGDLS, CDR2 YYNGEE. Trimming stripped 0 bases from V and 0 bases from J, with 9 bases between. DNA for the CDR3: TGTGCCAGCAGCGTAGCAGCGGTTGACCAAGAGACCCAGTACTTC. Translation: CASSVAAVDQETQYF.

The gene calls are TRBV18 and TRBJ2-1; a weak D match, TRBD1 (6 bases). Between the trimmed V and J ends, which lost 3 bases and 0 bases, there was a span of 9 bases. The CDR3 has 15 amino acids. Germline-derived CDR1 and CDR2 are KGHSH and LQKENI. CDR3 residues: CASSPARGSYNEQFF. DNA of the CDR3: TGTGCCAGCTCACCGGCCAGGGGCTCCTACAATGAGCAGTTCTTC.

The chain combines TRBV29-1 with TRBJ2-5; D is unclear. The germline V gene has CDR1 SQVTM and CDR2 ANQGSEA. There are 13 residues in the CDR3. V lost 0 bases to trimming and J lost 5 bases, with 10 bases between them. The CDR3 is CSVEETERETQYF. CDR3 DNA: TGCAGCGTTGAAGAGACGGAAAGGGAGACCCAGTACTTC.

This clonotype appeared once. The V call is TRBV6-1, the J call TRBJ1-5; D ambiguous. This CDR3 is built from 13 residues. The germline gives CDR1 MNHNS, CDR2 SASEGT. Trimming removed 7 bases at V and 6 bases at J, with 13 bases between. In nucleotides, the CDR3 is TGTGCCAGCATGAGTTGGAGGAGTCAGCCCCAGCATTTT. It codes for CASMSWRSQPQHF.

This chain uses TRBV27 with TRBJ1-5; tentatively, D is TRBD1 (6 bases). The CDR3 totals 15 residues. The germline V and J ends were trimmed by 5 bases and 4 bases, with 15 bases remaining between them. Germline loops: CDR1 MNHEY, CDR2 SMNVEV (reference sequence). Here the CDR3 reads CASSTPQGGNQPQHF. CDR3 sequence (DNA): TGTGCCAGCAGTACACCACAGGGTGGGAATCAGCCCCAGCATTTT.

The chain has TRBV5-4 and TRBJ2-3, with 9 positions matching TRBD2. The CDR3 spans 14 residues. With 2 bases clipped from V and 5 bases from J, the junction kept 3 bases outside the gene matches. The germline CDR1 and CDR2 sequences are SGHNT and YYREEE (reference sequence). CDR3 sequence: CASSFGGRGDTQYF. CDR3 bases: TGTGCCAGCAGCTTCGGCGGGAGGGGAGATACGCAGTATTTT.

In DNA form, the CDR3 reads TGTGCCAGCAGCCCGACAGGGGGCCTCACATATCAGCCCCAGCATTTT. It specifies CASSPTGGLTYQPQHF. The V gene is TRBV7-8, the J gene TRBJ1-5; TRBD1 matches 10 bases. CDR1 is SGHVS and CDR2 is FQNEAQ in the germline V gene. V lost 5 bases and J lost 5; bases outside the gene matches: 9. The CDR3 has 16 amino acids.

This clonotype was recorded once. The rearrangement links TRBV6-6 to TRBJ1-1; no clear D. Germline V gene data show CDR1 as MNHNY and CDR2 as SVGAGI (reference sequence). V lost 5 bases and J 0 bases, leaving 7 bases between the germline ends. This CDR3 comprises 13 residues. The CDR3 DNA is TGTGCCAGCAGTCATCGAATGAACACTGAAGCTTTCTTT. Its translation is CASSHRMNTEAFF.

J is TRBJ2-6 and V is TRBV11-1; tentatively, D is TRBD1 (7 bases). V dropped 5 bases and J dropped 0 bases, with 20 bases sitting between them. Germline-derived CDR1 and CDR2 are SGHAT and FQDESV (reference sequence). The CDR3 extends over 19 amino acids. This CDR3 reads CASSRQNRGGTSGANVLTF. CDR3 coding DNA: TGTGCCAGCAGCCGTCAAAACAGGGGAGGTACCTCTGGGGCCAACGTCCTGACTTTC.

V is TRBV30 and J is TRBJ1-4; D is undetermined. Per germline, CDR1 GTSNPN and CDR2 SVGIG (reference sequence). V was clipped by 1 base and J by 3 bases, with 6 bases between them. CDR3 length: 13 residues. The CDR3 protein is CAWSGLANEKLFF. The CDR3 DNA is TGTGCCTGGAGTGGGTTGGCTAATGAAAAACTGTTTTTT. The variable domain in full, with the rest retrieved from reference TRBV30 and TRBJ1-4, is SQTIHQWPATLVQPVGSPLSLECTVEGTSNPNLYWYRQAAGRGLQLLFYSVGIGQISSEVPQNLSASRPQDRQFILSSKKLLLSDSGFYLCAWSGLANEKLFFGSGTQLSVL.

This rearrangement joins TRBV15 to TRBJ2-7; 8 bases map to TRBD2. V trimming: 0 bases; J trimming: 7 bases; junction bases outside the gene matches: 8. CDR1 is LNHNV, CDR2 YYDKDF, per germline (reference sequence). This CDR3 has 15 amino acids. The CDR3 sequence: CATSREPAGDFEQYF. The CDR3 region has the DNA TGTGCCACCAGCAGAGAACCAGCGGGAGATTTTGAGCAGTACTTC.

As to this clonotype: In this CDR3 the conserved last residue, phenylalanine or tryptophan, is missing, so a read error is likely. This chain connects TRBV2 to TRBJ1-1; TRBD1 matches 8 bases. This CDR3 is built from 13 residues. The V gene end was trimmed by 9 bases and the J gene end by 3 bases; junction bases not matched to a gene: 6. Germline lookup yields CDR1 SNHLY and CDR2 FYNNEI. Written as DNA, the CDR3 is TGTGCCAGTAAGACAGGGGTCCACACTGAAGCTTTCCTT. Translated, it gives CASKTGVHTEAFL.

The V call is TRBV19, the J call TRBJ1-5, with 7 bases that match TRBD1. CDR1 is LNHDA, CDR2 SQIVND, per germline (reference sequence). J was trimmed by 6 bases and V by 5 bases; bases with no gene match: 7. This CDR3 is 14 amino acids long. CDR3 region: CASSLPTGVQPQHF. CDR3 coding DNA: TGTGCCAGTAGTCTACCTACAGGGGTTCAGCCCCAGCATTTT.

The gene calls are TRBV5-1 and TRBJ2-1; D is perhaps TRBD2 (6 bases). Germline CDR1 SGHRS, CDR2 YFSETQ. Trimming took 7 bases from V and 9 from J, leaving 20 bases between them. The CDR3 covers 14 residues. The CDR3 coding sequence is TGCGCCAGCTCTCTCGGGACTCAGCATCTTGAGCAGTTCTTC. The encoded protein is CASSLGTQHLEQFF.

The rearrangement links TRBV30 to TRBJ1-5; D unresolved. Germline CDR1 reads GTSNPN; CDR2 reads SVGIG (reference sequence). Trimming shortened V by 2 bases and J by 3 bases, and 8 bases separated the two germline ends. The CDR3 loop spans 13 amino acids. The CDR3: CAWSTVTNQPQHF. Written as DNA, the CDR3 is TGTGCCTGGAGTACCGTTACCAATCAGCCCCAGCATTTT.